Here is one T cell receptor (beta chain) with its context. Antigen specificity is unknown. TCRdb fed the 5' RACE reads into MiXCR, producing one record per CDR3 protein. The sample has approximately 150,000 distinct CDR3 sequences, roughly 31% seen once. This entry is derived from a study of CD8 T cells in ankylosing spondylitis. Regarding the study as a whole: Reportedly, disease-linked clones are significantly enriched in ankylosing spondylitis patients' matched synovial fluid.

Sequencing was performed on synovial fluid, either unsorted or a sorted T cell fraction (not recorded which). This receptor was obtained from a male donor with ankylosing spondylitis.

CDR3 coding DNA: TGTGCCAGCGGCACTACAGGGGGGGGTGGGGAAAAACTGTTTTTT. Translated, it gives CASGTTGGGGEKLFF. The rearrangement uses TRBV6-1 and TRBJ1-4; 8 nucleotides agree with TRBD1. The CDR3 spans 15 residues. V lost 8 bases to trimming and J lost 8 bases; unmatched junction nucleotides: 13. Germline V lookup: CDR1 MNHNS, CDR2 SASEGT.